The 17 T cell receptor beta chains below were found in one sample sequenced in a study of OX40 agonist ivuxolimab in advanced cancers. Generated by immunoSEQ multiplex PCR, the TCRdb table keeps only in-frame clones and is missing some. The table has about 52,000 clones, 86% seen once; the top ten hold 6% to 8%. Sequencing used CD4+ or CD8+ T cells sorted from blood, obtained in a trial of the OX40 agonist ivuxolimab. These TCRs come from an adult with an advanced solid tumor such as melanoma, head and neck, liver or kidney cancer.

The chain has TRBV5-1 and TRBJ1-6; D is undetermined. V was shortened by 4 bases and J by 0 bases, with 11 bases between the two germline ends. There are 16 residues in the CDR3. The germline CDR1 and CDR2 sequences are SGHRS and YFSETQ. The CDR3 here is CASSTIESSYNSPLHF. The CDR3 DNA follows: TGCGCCAGCAGCACTATCGAAAGCTCCTATAATTCACCCCTCCACTTT. Looking up the rest from reference TRBV5-1 and TRBJ1-6 gives the full variable domain: KAGVTQTPRYLIKTRGQQVTLSCSPISGHRSVSWYQQTPGQGLQFLFEYFSETQRNKGNFPGRFSGRQFSNSRSEMNVSTLELGDSALYLCASSTIESSYNSPLHFGNGTRLTVT.

This clone appeared a single time. The chain is built from TRBV10-3 and TRBJ1-5; perhaps TRBD1 as D (6 bases). CDR1 ENHRY and CDR2 SYGVKD come from the germline V gene. V was shortened by 8 bases and J by 5 bases, with 10 bases between the two germline ends. This CDR3 spans 12 amino acids. As DNA, the CDR3 is TGTGCCATCGGGGGGCGGGATCAGCCCCAGCATTTT. Translating gives CAIGGRDQPQHF.

This rearrangement joins TRBV19 to TRBJ1-2, with unresolved D. CDR1 and CDR2 from the germline V gene are LNHDA and SQIVND (reference sequence). CDR3 length: 16 residues. V gave up 3 bases and J gave up 8 bases, with 22 bases separating them. The CDR3 region is CASSIVRAPREGGYTF. Here the CDR3 DNA reads TGTGCCAGTAGTATTGTCCGGGCCCCGCGTGAGGGAGGCTACACCTTC.

This clone appeared once. This chain joins TRBV29-1 and TRBJ2-7; 10 bases align to TRBD2. This CDR3 has 19 amino acids. The germline V gene encodes CDR1 SQVTM and CDR2 ANQGSEA. V lost 7 bases and J lost 7; bases outside the gene matches: 28. The CDR3 loop is CSADLQGSGGYPALGEQYF. CDR3 nucleotides: TGCAGCGCTGACCTCCAGGGTAGCGGGGGGTACCCGGCATTGGGTGAGCAGTACTTC.

There are a few counts of this clone. The chain has TRBV2 and TRBJ1-2, with D possibly TRBD1 on 6 matching bases. The CDR3 consists of 14 residues. V dropped 8 bases and J dropped 8 bases, with 21 bases sitting between them. The V gene's germline CDR1 is SNHLY and CDR2 FYNNEI. CDR3 in amino acids: CASLLVPGAGGYTF. CDR3 sequence (DNA): TGTGCCAGCCTTTTGGTTCCGGGGGCGGGAGGCTACACCTTC.

As regards this clone: The junction departs from the called germline gene at one end, perhaps through a read error. This chain connects TRBV6-1 to TRBJ2-7, with a weak D call TRBD2 (5 bases). From germline, CDR1 is MNHNS and CDR2 SASEGT. The CDR3 sequence is 14 residues long. The CDR3 is CASNERGVSYEQYF. The DNA of the CDR3 is TGTGCCAGCAATGAACGGGGAGTTTCCTACGAGCAGTACTTC.

This chain uses TRBV2 with TRBJ2-2, with no clear D. The CDR3 loop spans 14 amino acids. Germline lookup yields CDR1 SNHLY and CDR2 FYNNEI. V lost 8 bases and J lost 6, with 16 bases in between. The CDR3: CASGKTASAGELFF. The CDR3 DNA sequence: TGTGCCAGCGGAAAAACAGCGAGCGCCGGGGAGCTGTTTTTT.

The chain uses TRBV5-1 and TRBJ1-6; D not resolved. V lost 0 bases and J lost 7, with 11 bases in between. From germline, CDR1 is SGHRS and CDR2 YFSETQ. The CDR3 spans 15 residues. In nucleotides, the CDR3 is TGCGCCAGCAGCTTGGGGCCATCTGGGAATTCACCCCTCCACTTT. Translation gives CASSLGPSGNSPLHF.

The rearrangement links TRBV5-1 to TRBJ1-2; no clear D gene. The CDR3 consists of 13 residues. Germline V lookup: CDR1 SGHRS, CDR2 YFSETQ. Trimming removed 0 bases from V and 5 bases from J, with 8 bases in between. This chain's CDR3 is CASSLALEYGYTF. CDR3 nucleotide sequence: TGCGCCAGCAGCTTGGCTCTGGAGTATGGCTACACCTTC.

V is TRBV5-4 and J is TRBJ1-2; D unresolved. Looked up from germline, CDR1 is SGHNT and CDR2 is YYREEE (reference sequence). CDR3 length: 17 residues. V was pared by 0 bases and J by 2 bases, with 17 bases between. In DNA form, the CDR3 reads TGTGCCAGCAGCTTGGCGTCGGAAGGACTTGGCAACTATGGCTACACCTTC. Translated, it gives CASSLASEGLGNYGYTF.

This chain uses TRBV5-5 with TRBJ2-4; TRBD1 is a possible D gene (6 bases). Between the trimmed V and J ends, which lost 3 bases and 0 bases, there was a span of 13 bases. CDR1 and CDR2 (germline): SGHKS, YYEKEE (reference sequence). CDR3 length equals 16 residues. The DNA for the CDR3 is TGTGCCAGCAGCTCCCGGGACACACTAGCCAAAAACATTCAGTACTTC. Translation: CASSSRDTLAKNIQYF.

This clone occurred once. The CDR3 here is CASSLRQGHAEQFF. In nucleotides, the CDR3 is TGTGCCAGCAGTCTTAGACAGGGTCATGCTGAGCAGTTCTTC. J is TRBJ2-1 and V is TRBV28; 7 bases line up with TRBD1. Germline V CDR1 and CDR2: MDHEN, SYDVKM. The V gene end was trimmed by 5 bases and the J gene end by 9 bases; junction bases not matched to a gene: 10. The CDR3 covers 14 residues.

The chain joins TRBV19 to TRBJ2-7; 7 nucleotides agree with TRBD1. CDR1 is LNHDA and CDR2 is SQIVND in the germline V gene (reference sequence). The CDR3 extends over 15 amino acids. Trimming at V came to 5 bases and at J to 2 bases, leaving 9 bases not matched to a gene. The chain's CDR3 is CASSVRQGPAYEQYF. The CDR3 DNA follows: TGTGCCAGTAGTGTGAGACAGGGTCCCGCCTACGAGCAGTACTTC.

The CDR3 reads CAIKASAGTGNYGYTF. The CDR3 region has the DNA TGTGCCATCAAAGCTTCAGCCGGGACAGGGAACTATGGCTACACCTTC. This chain uses TRBV10-3 with TRBJ1-2; 9 nucleotides match TRBD1. J was trimmed by 2 bases and V by 7 bases; bases with no gene match: 11. Per the germline V gene, CDR1 is ENHRY and CDR2 is SYGVKD. This CDR3 has 16 amino acids.

The chain combines TRBV18 with TRBJ2-3, with D possibly being TRBD1 or TRBD2 (5 bases each). Germline CDR1 KGHSH, CDR2 LQKENI. V lost 2 bases to trimming and J lost 2 bases, with 20 bases between them. There are 18 residues in the CDR3. This chain's CDR3 is CASSPKPTPGTDTDTQYF. The CDR3 DNA follows: TGTGCCAGCTCACCAAAACCCACGCCCGGGACGGACACAGATACGCAGTATTTT.

The chain carries TRBV2 and TRBJ1-5; D possibly corresponds to TRBD1 (5 bases). The CDR3 runs to 16 residues. The germline V and J ends were trimmed by 6 bases and 0 bases, with 15 bases remaining between them. Germline V CDR1 and CDR2: SNHLY, FYNNEI. CDR3 nucleotides: TGTGCCAGCAGCGGCGGGACGGCTTATAGCAATCAGCCCCAGCATTTT. Protein sequence: CASSGGTAYSNQPQHF.

The rearrangement links TRBV11-3 to TRBJ2-3; the match to TRBD1 covers 8 bases. The trim removed 0 bases at V and 4 bases at J, leaving 3 bases unmatched. This CDR3 is built from 15 residues. Germline lookup yields CDR1 SGHNT and CDR2 YENEEA. The CDR3 nucleotides read TGTGCCAGCAGCTTAGAGGGACAGGAATCAGATACGCAGTATTTT. Translation: CASSLEGQESDTQYF.